These 23 T cell receptor beta chains originate from one sample sequenced in a study of sequential checkpoint blockade in melanoma. Documented treatment: randomized to nivolumab then ipilimumab (arm A) or the reverse (arm B). Measured with immunoSEQ multiplex PCR; TCRdb has only the in-frame clones, and not every one. The sample contains 20,000 to 25,000 clones, roughly four fifths of which appear only once. The sample in question was CD8+ T cells sorted from blood (inferred from file names), obtained from a patient given nivolumab and ipilimumab in sequence. The receptors here all came from a human donor with melanoma.

The genes are TRBV6-6 and TRBJ1-5; the D gene is possibly TRBD1 (6 bases). V shed 4 bases and J shed 4 bases, with 8 bases lying between them. Germline lookup yields CDR1 MNHNY and CDR2 SVGAGI (reference sequence). This CDR3 contains 13 residues. CDR3: CASSLDRNQPQHF. The DNA of the CDR3 is TGTGCCAGCAGTTTAGACAGGAATCAGCCCCAGCATTTT.

The chain recombines TRBV28 with TRBJ2-5; the D gene is possibly TRBD2 (6 bases). V dropped 4 bases and J dropped 1 base, with 19 bases sitting between them. The CDR3 consists of 17 residues. Per germline, CDR1 MDHEN and CDR2 SYDVKM. This CDR3 is CASSSLGGAGSQETQYF. The CDR3 DNA reads as TGTGCCAGCAGTTCCTTGGGGGGTGCAGGGTCCCAAGAGACCCAGTACTTC.

The gene calls are TRBV6-5 and TRBJ2-3, with TRBD1 matching over 9 bases. In germline, CDR1 is MNHEY, CDR2 SVGAGI. This CDR3 comprises 14 residues. V lost 5 bases and J lost 8; bases outside the gene matches: 8. CDR3 DNA: TGTGCCAGCAGTCGGGGACAGGGAGGGGGTACGCAGTATTTT. Residues: CASSRGQGGGTQYF.

CDR3 loop: CASSLAPGWEETQYF. The CDR3 DNA is TGTGCCAGCAGCTTAGCTCCAGGGTGGGAAGAGACCCAGTACTTC. The chain joins TRBV7-2 to TRBJ2-5; a weak D match, TRBD1 (5 bases). Germline V gene sequence: CDR1 SGHTA, CDR2 FQGNSA. V was shortened by 0 bases and J by 3 bases, with 11 bases between the two germline ends. The CDR3 has 15 amino acids.

The V gene is TRBV10-3, the J gene TRBJ2-5; perhaps TRBD2 as D (6 bases). Germline CDR1 is ENHRY and CDR2 is SYGVKD. The CDR3 consists of 12 residues. The V end lost 2 bases, the J end lost 5 bases, and 6 bases lay between the germline ends. Written as DNA, the CDR3 is TGTGCCATCAGTGAGGCGGGGGAGACCCAGTACTTC. Translated, it gives CAISEAGETQYF.

This chain joins TRBV7-9 and TRBJ2-1; 13 nucleotides match TRBD2. The germline V gene encodes CDR1 SEHNR and CDR2 FQNEAQ (reference sequence). This CDR3 has 16 amino acids. V lost 6 bases, J lost 10 bases, and 12 bases stayed unmatched. The CDR3 region is CASSRIGLAGVREQFF. CDR3 DNA sequence: TGTGCCAGCAGTCGAATCGGACTAGCGGGAGTCCGGGAGCAGTTCTTC.

The chain recombines TRBV25-1 with TRBJ2-7, with TRBD1 matching over 9 bases. The CDR3 is made up of 15 amino acids. V lost 4 bases, J lost 2 bases, and 6 bases stayed unmatched. Germline CDR1 reads MGHDK; CDR2 reads SYGVNS. The CDR3 DNA reads as TGTGCCAGCAGTGGACCGGGACAGGGTCCCTACGAGCAGTACTTC. Protein: CASSGPGQGPYEQYF.

The genes are TRBV4-1 and TRBJ1-2; D is possibly TRBD1 (5 bases). V was trimmed by 0 bases and J by 0 bases, leaving 8 bases between them. The CDR3 is 15 residues long. The germline V gene has CDR1 MGHRA and CDR2 YSYEKL. In DNA, the CDR3 is TGCGCCAGCAGCCAAGACCCAGGGACTAACTATGGCTACACCTTC. This codes for CASSQDPGTNYGYTF.

This clone was seen a single time. DNA for the CDR3: TGTGCCAGCAGTTCCGACGACTTTAGCGGGAGGGGGGAGACCCAGTACTTC. Protein sequence: CASSSDDFSGRGETQYF. The V gene is TRBV28, the J gene TRBJ2-5; 11 bases map to TRBD2. Germline V gives CDR1 MDHEN, CDR2 SYDVKM. The V segment lost 4 bases and the J segment 5 bases; nucleotides outside the gene matches: 12. There are 17 residues in the CDR3.

This clone was seen just once. Other DNA sequences of this sample code for an identical CDR3. The CDR3 nucleotides read TGTGCCAGCAGCCAAGCCGAGACAGGCATTTATGGCTACACCTTC. Residues: CASSQAETGIYGYTF. The chain joins TRBV7-9 to TRBJ1-2; the D gene is possibly TRBD1 (6 bases). Germline loops: CDR1 SEHNR, CDR2 FQNEAQ (reference sequence). The V end was cut by 5 bases, the J end by 5 bases, with 18 bases between. The CDR3 is made up of 15 amino acids.

The chain uses TRBV28 and TRBJ2-7; 14 bases are shared with TRBD2. J was trimmed by 6 bases and V by 5 bases; bases with no gene match: 6. The germline V gene has CDR1 MDHEN and CDR2 SYDVKM. The CDR3 is 15 amino acids. CDR3 in DNA: TGTGCCAGCAGTAACCCGGGACTAGCGGGAGTCGAGCAGTACTTC. Residues: CASSNPGLAGVEQYF.

The chain links TRBV5-1 to TRBJ2-3; 10 bases are a match to TRBD2. Trimming removed 5 bases from V and 5 bases from J; junction bases left unmatched: 14. CDR1 and CDR2 (germline): SGHRS, YFSETQ. CDR3 length: 17 amino acids. The CDR3 region has the DNA TGCGCCAGCAGATCTACCCAGGGACTAGCGACGGGAGATACGCAGTATTTT. Translating it yields CASRSTQGLATGDTQYF.

The CDR3 DNA reads as TGTGCCAGCAGCCACGGTGGACTCTACTCTGGAAACACCATATATTTT. Translation: CASSHGGLYSGNTIYF. The gene calls are TRBV5-6 and TRBJ1-3; no reliable D call. V was pared by 4 bases and J by 0 bases, with 14 bases between. CDR3 size: 16 residues. The germline CDR1 and CDR2 sequences are SGHDT and YYEEEE. The full variable domain, in which reference TRBV5-6 and TRBJ1-3 provide the parts outside the CDR3, is DAGVTQSPTHLIKTRGQQVTLRCSPKSGHDTVSWYQQALGQGPQFIFQYYEEEERQRGNFPDRFSGHQFPNYSSELNVNALLLGDSALYLCASSHGGLYSGNTIYFGEGSWLTVV.

V gene TRBV20-1 combines with J gene TRBJ2-7, with 7 bases lining up with TRBD1. Per the germline V gene, CDR1 is DFQATT and CDR2 is SNEGSKA (reference sequence). The ends lost 6 bases at V and 6 bases at J; junction bases unmatched: 5. The CDR3 totals 11 residues. The CDR3 DNA sequence: TGCAGTGCCCTCGACAGGGTCGAGCAGTACTTC. Its translation is CSALDRVEQYF.

The chain has TRBV7-9 and TRBJ2-1; 13 bases agree with TRBD2. In germline, CDR1 is SEHNR, CDR2 FQNEAQ (reference sequence). The CDR3 has 15 residues. Trimming removed 4 bases from V and 10 bases from J; junction bases left unmatched: 7. CDR3 region: CASSSFGLAGVEQFF. The DNA for the CDR3 is TGTGCCAGCAGCTCCTTTGGACTAGCGGGAGTGGAGCAGTTCTTC.

The CDR3 loop is CASSGPSGAYQETQYF. The CDR3 DNA sequence: TGTGCCAGCAGTGGACCTAGCGGGGCGTACCAAGAGACCCAGTACTTC. The V gene is TRBV28, the J gene TRBJ2-5; TRBD2 agrees at 9 bases. The CDR3 extends over 16 amino acids. Germline loops: CDR1 MDHEN, CDR2 SYDVKM. J gave up 0 bases and V 5 bases, and 7 bases lay outside the gene matches.

The gene calls are TRBV11-2 and TRBJ2-1, with 9 bases fitting TRBD2. The CDR3 contains 18 residues. The V and J ends lost 0 bases and 6 bases, in that order; junction bases with no gene match: 12. Per germline, CDR1 SGHAT and CDR2 FQNNGV. The CDR3 nucleotides are TGTGCCAGCAGCTTAGATTCGTACGGTAGCGGGAGTTTCAATGAGCAGTTCTTC. Its protein is CASSLDSYGSGSFNEQFF.

The genes are TRBV27 and TRBJ2-1; the D is unclear. The CDR3 is made up of 16 amino acids. Germline V gene lookup returns CDR1 MNHEY and CDR2 SMNVEV (reference sequence). The V and J ends lost 1 base and 8 bases respectively, with 18 bases between them. The CDR3 DNA follows: TGTGCCAGCAGTTTATGTTCGGCGGAAGACTTATATGAGCAGTTCTTC. This translates into CASSLCSAEDLYEQFF.

The CDR3 protein is CASSFSWQDYGYTF. The CDR3 DNA is TGTGCCAGCAGCTTTTCCTGGCAGGACTATGGCTACACCTTC. The V and J genes are TRBV7-2 and TRBJ1-2; no definite D call. CDR1 and CDR2 (germline): SGHTA, FQGNSA. Trimming removed 3 bases at V and 3 bases at J, with 11 bases between. CDR3 size: 14 residues.

This clone turned up a few times. The rearrangement joins TRBV27 to TRBJ1-1; TRBD1 might be the D (6 bases). V gave up 4 bases and J gave up 4 bases, with 25 bases separating them. The CDR3 spans 18 residues. The V gene's germline CDR1 is MNHEY and CDR2 SMNVEV (reference sequence). CDR3 DNA: TGTGCCAGCAGTTCAGCCGCGACAGGTACGATAGCCGGCACTGAAGCTTTCTTT. Amino acids: CASSSAATGTIAGTEAFF.

The V gene is TRBV5-3, the J gene TRBJ1-5; a weak D match, TRBD1 (6 bases). TRBV5-3 is flagged as an ORF with uncertain function. The CDR3 has 16 amino acids. Trimming removed 0 bases at V and 0 bases at J, with 10 bases between. CDR3 loop: CARSLAGGPSNQPQHF. The CDR3 DNA sequence: TGTGCCAGAAGCTTGGCGGGGGGGCCTAGCAATCAGCCCCAGCATTTT.

The rearrangement uses TRBV7-8 and TRBJ2-7; 13 positions match TRBD2. Trimming at V came to 1 base and at J to 3 bases, leaving 6 bases not matched to a gene. Germline CDR1 reads SGHVS; CDR2 reads FQNEAQ. The CDR3 totals 17 residues. The DNA of the CDR3 is TGTGCCAGCAGCTTAGGGACTAGCGGGAGTAAAATCTACGAGCAGTACTTC. Amino acid sequence: CASSLGTSGSKIYEQYF.

The chain carries TRBV27 and TRBJ2-4, with a possible D match to TRBD2 (6 bases). This CDR3 comprises 14 residues. The V gene's germline CDR1 is MNHEY and CDR2 SMNVEV (reference sequence). Between the trimmed V and J ends, which lost 3 bases and 1 base, there was a span of 7 bases. Written as DNA, the CDR3 is TGTGCCAGCAGTTTGGCGGGGGCCAAAAACATTCAGTACTTC. Residues: CASSLAGAKNIQYF.